This TCR beta chain derives from a study of T cells expressing NK-cell markers. Study details: All TCR beta repertoires analysed originated from sorted CD3+CD56+NKG2C+, CD3+CD56+NKG2C- and CD3+CD56-NKG2C+ T cells. Regarding the study as a whole: Over 5 donors carried dominant NKG2C+ clonotypes that made up roughly 1.0-7.5% of their CD8+ T cells.

Germline CDR1 DFQATT, CDR2 SNEGSKA (reference sequence). The CDR3 is made up of 14 amino acids. For each CDR3 protein, TCRdb gives one entry from its re-call of the 5' RACE reads, without DNA. The sample data list about 540,000 distinct CDR3 sequences. Points on this clonotype: Its antigen is unidentified.

This clonotype was obtained from a young man in good health. Source material: blood T cells: a sorted CD56 or NKG2C T cell subset, CD4+ or CD8+ T cells, or bulk PBMC T cells (not recorded which). The chain carries TRBV20-1 and TRBJ2-7. CDR3 protein: CSAQRPTSNYEQYF.